This TCR beta chain was recorded in a study of cytomegalovirus exposure and HLA in healthy donors. V dropped 1 base and J dropped 5 bases, with 12 bases sitting between them. Germline V gene sequence: CDR1 LNHNV, CDR2 YYDKDF (reference sequence). CDR3 length: 16 amino acids. PCR amplification relied on 60 Vbeta primers (plus 13 Jbeta primers). Profiling relied on immunoSEQ multiplex PCR, and the TCRdb table lists in-frame clones only, not all of them. Among around 99,000 clones, less than 85% were seen once, and the ten largest hold 14%. The clonotype comes from a woman in her thirties or forties in good health and CMV-seropositive. Sample: PBMCs. The chain is built from TRBV15 and TRBJ1-6, with D perhaps TRBD1 (6 bases). CDR3 sequence: CATSRAGRGHNSPLHF. The CDR3 DNA reads TGTGCCACCAGCAGAGCCGGCAGGGGACATAATTCACCCCTCCACTTT.